The 28 T cell receptor beta chains listed next were all sequenced from one sample in a study of T cell repertoires in cytomegalovirus infection. TCRdb used MiXCR to reprocess the reads, holding one entry per CDR3 protein. Of over 250,000 distinct CDR3 sequences in the sample, less than 25% are singletons; the top ten hold approximately 19%. These receptors' antigens are unknown. The material sequenced was cultured PBMCs, taken from culture after CMV antigen stimulation. These receptors were obtained from a human donor in good health (CMV status not recorded). Some clones in this sample may be carry-over from other donors' samples.

The chain carries TRBV6-5 and TRBJ2-2, with no clear D. There are 14 residues in the CDR3. CDR1 and CDR2 from the germline V gene are MNHEY and SVGAGI. Trimming left V 2 bases short and J 7 bases short, with 11 bases between. Here the CDR3 reads CASSYRYDVGELFF. Here the CDR3 DNA reads TGTGCCAGCAGTTACCGTTATGATGTCGGGGAGCTGTTTTTT.

This clonotype was detected many times. The J gene is TRBJ2-1, the V gene TRBV7-9; D remains ambiguous. Germline V gives CDR1 SEHNR, CDR2 FQNEAQ (reference sequence). V gave up 7 bases and J gave up 3 bases, with 19 bases separating them. There are 16 residues in the CDR3. The CDR3 region is CASTYSVWRIYNEQFF. The CDR3, as DNA: TGTGCCAGCACTTACTCGGTATGGCGTATCTACAATGAGCAGTTCTTC.

The chain carries TRBV4-1 and TRBJ2-7; D may be TRBD2 (5 bases). The CDR3 spans 16 residues. CDR1 MGHRA and CDR2 YSYEKL come from the germline V gene. V dropped 1 base and J dropped 0 bases, with 13 bases sitting between them. Written as DNA, the CDR3 is TGCGCCAGCAGCCAAGGGCTAGCTACAAGCTCCTACGAGCAGTACTTC. This encodes CASSQGLATSSYEQYF.

The chain has TRBV7-9 and TRBJ1-1; D possibly corresponds to TRBD1 (6 bases). V shed 1 base and J shed 4 bases, with 13 bases lying between them. This CDR3 is 15 amino acids long. Germline CDR1 is SEHNR and CDR2 is FQNEAQ (reference sequence). The CDR3 nucleotides are TGTGCCAGCAGCTTAGTACAGGGCCATGGCACTGAAGCTTTCTTT. Encoded protein: CASSLVQGHGTEAFF.

This clonotype was detected ten times or more. V gene TRBV7-2 combines with J gene TRBJ2-5, with D unclear. V lost 3 bases, J lost 1 base, and 6 bases lay in between. CDR1 and CDR2 from the germline V gene are SGHTA and FQGNSA. The CDR3 covers 13 residues. DNA for the CDR3: TGTGCCAGCAGCTTCCTACTCCAAGAGACCCAGTACTTC. This sequence encodes CASSFLLQETQYF.

This clonotype was seen a handful of times. This chain uses TRBV10-2 with TRBJ2-7; no clear D gene. V lost 4 bases, J lost 5 bases, and 12 bases lay in between. The CDR3 is made up of 13 amino acids. Germline CDR1 and CDR2: WSHSY and SAAADI. The DNA for the CDR3 is TGCGCCAGCAGTGGGGTAGCAGTCGACGAGCAGTACGTC. Its protein is CASSGVAVDEQYV.

The V gene is TRBV28, the J gene TRBJ1-1, with no clear D. This CDR3 is 15 amino acids long. V lost 3 bases to trimming and J lost 1 base, with 12 bases between them. CDR1 is MDHEN, CDR2 SYDVKM, per germline. As DNA, the CDR3 is TGTGCCAGCAGTTTCGACTTGAAATCGAACACTGAAGCTTTCTTT. Amino acids: CASSFDLKSNTEAFF.

This chain uses TRBV18 with TRBJ1-5; 11 bases line up with TRBD1. This CDR3 comprises 14 residues. The junction had 4 bases not matched to a gene; V was cut back by 3 bases and J by 9 bases. Looked up from germline, CDR1 is KGHSH and CDR2 is LQKENI. CDR3 in DNA: TGTGCCAGCTCACCGGGACAGGGGGACTCGCCCCAGCATTTT. Translating gives CASSPGQGDSPQHF.

This clonotype has more than one count but fewer than ten. The chain has TRBV28 and TRBJ2-1; D is perhaps TRBD2 (6 bases). The germline V gene has CDR1 MDHEN and CDR2 SYDVKM. V was trimmed by 4 bases and J by 3 bases, leaving 19 bases between them. This CDR3 is built from 17 residues. The CDR3 reads CASSSTLGGAVYNEQFF. CDR3 nucleotides: TGTGCCAGCAGTTCAACCCTCGGCGGGGCAGTCTACAATGAGCAGTTCTTC.

This clonotype was observed a few times. The V gene is TRBV2, the J gene TRBJ1-1; weak D call: TRBD1 (6 bases). This CDR3 has 15 amino acids. The V and J ends lost 8 bases and 0 bases respectively, with 16 bases between them. Germline assignment: CDR1 SNHLY and CDR2 FYNNEI. This CDR3 reads CASLRITGLNTEAFF. CDR3 coding DNA: TGTGCCAGCCTAAGGATTACAGGGCTGAACACTGAAGCTTTCTTT. The entire variable domain, with the rest obtained from reference TRBV2 and TRBJ1-1, is as follows: EPEVTQTPSHQVTQMGQEVILRCVPISNHLYFYWYRQILGQKVEFLVSFYNNEISEKSEIFDDQFSVERPDGSNFTLKIRSTKLEDSAMYFCASLRITGLNTEAFFGQGTRLTVV.

The V gene is TRBV7-2, the J gene TRBJ2-2; 12 nucleotides match TRBD2. J gave up 5 bases and V 6 bases, and 16 bases lay outside the gene matches. The germline gives CDR1 SGHTA, CDR2 FQGNSA. The CDR3 covers 19 residues. CDR3 amino acids: CASSSRTSGNAWLTGELFF. In DNA, the CDR3 is TGTGCCAGCAGTTCCCGGACTAGCGGGAACGCTTGGTTAACCGGGGAGCTGTTTTTT.

This clonotype was detected many times. In nucleotides, the CDR3 is TGTGCCAGCAGCTTAGTAACTAGCCGGGGGAATGAGCAGTTCTTC. Residues: CASSLVTSRGNEQFF. The chain is built from TRBV7-2 and TRBJ2-1, with D possibly being TRBD2 (6 bases). Trimming stripped 1 base from V and 7 bases from J, with 14 bases between. This CDR3 comprises 15 residues. The germline V gene has CDR1 SGHTA and CDR2 FQGNSA.

This clonotype was recorded many times. CDR3 sequence: CASRKDGRGQGAVQETQYF. The DNA for the CDR3 is TGTGCCAGCCGAAAAGACGGGCGTGGACAGGGGGCAGTCCAAGAGACCCAGTACTTC. The V call is TRBV7-6, the J call TRBJ2-5; 11 nucleotides match TRBD1. CDR1 is SGHVS and CDR2 is FNYEAQ in the germline V gene. This CDR3 has 19 residues. V lost 8 bases and J lost 1; bases outside the gene matches: 18.

This clonotype was recorded many times. The rearrangement links TRBV12-3 or TRBV12-4 to TRBJ1-1, with D unresolved. The CDR3 has 14 amino acids. With 3 bases removed from V and 0 bases from J, the gap between germline ends came to 8 bases. CDR3 region: CASSFGRVNTEAFF. The CDR3 DNA reads as TGTGCCAGCAGTTTTGGGAGGGTGAACACTGAAGCTTTCTTT.

This clonotype was detected many times. The chain links TRBV5-6 to TRBJ2-1, with TRBD2 identical over 13 bases. J lost 3 bases, V lost 0 bases, and 9 bases had no gene match. The CDR3 runs 19 residues. Germline V gives CDR1 SGHDT, CDR2 YYEEEE. The CDR3: CASSLAPGTSGKDYNEQFF. For the CDR3, the DNA is TGTGCCAGCAGCTTGGCCCCCGGGACTAGCGGGAAGGACTACAATGAGCAGTTCTTC.

Many counts were recorded for this clonotype. This chain links TRBV2 with TRBJ2-3, with 10 positions matching TRBD2. Germline CDR1 is SNHLY and CDR2 is FYNNEI. The length of the CDR3 is 14 residues. V lost 10 bases, J lost 2 bases, and 6 bases stayed unmatched. The CDR3 bases are TGTGCCATCTTAGCGGGAGGTTACACAGATACGCAGTATTTT. Its protein is CAILAGGYTDTQYF.

This clonotype appeared many times. The genes are TRBV7-2 and TRBJ2-1, with D unresolved. The V end was cut by 2 bases, the J end by 6 bases, with 8 bases between. The CDR3 sequence is 13 residues long. Germline assignment: CDR1 SGHTA and CDR2 FQGNSA. The CDR3 DNA reads as TGTGCCAGCAGCTTAAATTGGGGCAATGAGCAGTTCTTC. Its translation is CASSLNWGNEQFF.

For the CDR3, the DNA is TGTGCCAGCAGTTACTCCATCCGGAACAATGAGCAGTTCTTC. This codes for CASSYSIRNNEQFF. V and J are TRBV6-2 or TRBV6-3 and TRBJ2-1; D remains unclear. CDR1 and CDR2 (germline): MNHEY, SVGEGT. Between the trimmed V and J ends, which lost 0 bases and 5 bases, there was a span of 8 bases. This CDR3 is built from 14 residues.

This clonotype has at least ten counts. The chain carries TRBV6-2 or TRBV6-3 and TRBJ2-3, with unresolved D. The CDR3 is 11 residues long. V was pared by 6 bases and J by 6 bases, with 7 bases between. Germline lookup yields CDR1 MNHEY and CDR2 SVGEGT. CDR3 protein: CASRRVDTQYF. In DNA form, the CDR3 reads TGTGCCAGCAGACGGGTGGATACGCAGTATTTT.

Remarks on this clonotype: This could be a read error, since a much larger clone is one nucleotide away. The chain couples TRBV7-2 to TRBJ2-4, with D unresolved. There are 14 residues in the CDR3. The germline V gene has CDR1 SGHTA and CDR2 FQGNSA. Written as DNA, the CDR3 is TGTGCCAGCAGCTTAGCGGTAAAGAAGACCCCTGCGCACTTC. Its translation is CASSLAVKKTPAHF.

This clonotype was seen repeatedly, ten times or more. The genes are TRBV12-3 or TRBV12-4 and TRBJ1-1; a weak D match, TRBD1 (6 bases). The CDR3 runs 15 residues. Trimming stripped 6 bases from V and 5 bases from J, with 19 bases between. The CDR3 loop is CASSRDGGRGTEAFF. CDR3 sequence (DNA): TGTGCCAGCAGCCGAGATGGGGGGCGCGGGACTGAAGCTTTCTTT.

In this sample, this clonotype turned up a few times. The chain recombines TRBV7-9 with TRBJ2-7; tentative D call: TRBD1 (5 bases). Trimming stripped 1 base from V and 6 bases from J, with 19 bases between. CDR1 and CDR2 from the germline V gene are SEHNR and FQNEAQ (reference sequence). This CDR3 region has 16 residues. CDR3 amino acids: CASSLDMGRRPIEQYF. The CDR3 coding sequence is TGTGCCAGCAGCTTAGATATGGGGCGGAGACCGATCGAGCAGTACTTC.

The chain couples TRBV18 to TRBJ1-4, with a tentative D call TRBD1 (5 bases). Germline V gene sequence: CDR1 KGHSH, CDR2 LQKENI. The CDR3 consists of 17 residues. V gave up 3 bases and J gave up 5 bases, with 19 bases separating them. The CDR3 region has the DNA TGTGCCAGCTCACCTCCCCCCCCCGGGGGGTTGAATGAAAAACTGTTTTTT. Its protein is CASSPPPPGGLNEKLFF.

The genes are TRBV12-3 or TRBV12-4 and TRBJ2-7; D possibly uses TRBD1 or TRBD2 (5 bases each). The CDR3 is made up of 15 amino acids. Trimming took off 4 bases at V and 3 bases at J, with 16 bases between the two ends. The DNA of the CDR3 is TGTGCCAGCAGTTACACCGCCGGGACCATCTACGAGCAGTACTTC. This codes for CASSYTAGTIYEQYF.

The table lists this clonotype with many counts. The J gene is TRBJ1-4, the V gene TRBV6-5; D unclear. The CDR3 runs to 17 residues. Germline CDR1 is MNHEY and CDR2 is SVGAGI. The V gene lost 0 bases and the J gene lost 4 bases, with 15 bases spanning the gap. The CDR3: CASSYSVGLRGNEKLFF. The CDR3 coding sequence is TGTGCCAGCAGTTACTCAGTCGGCCTCCGGGGTAATGAAAAACTGTTTTTT.

J is TRBJ2-7 and V is TRBV7-2, with 7 bases lining up with TRBD1. Germline CDR1 is SGHTA and CDR2 is FQGNSA. This CDR3 region has 13 residues. J lost 4 bases, V lost 9 bases, and 9 bases had no gene match. The CDR3 DNA reads as TGTGCCAGGCCAGAGAGGGGGCCATACGAGCAGTACGTC. It is translated as CARPERGPYEQYV.

V is TRBV7-6 and J is TRBJ2-2, with a possible D match to TRBD2 (5 bases). Germline CDR1 is SGHVS and CDR2 is FNYEAQ. Deletions cut 1 base from V and 7 bases from J, with 16 bases between. The CDR3 is made up of 16 amino acids. CDR3 sequence reads: CASSLGGGRSGGELFF. CDR3 bases: TGTGCCAGCAGCTTAGGTGGCGGGCGGAGCGGCGGGGAGCTGTTTTTT. The full variable domain, its missing parts supplied by reference TRBV7-6 and TRBJ2-2, is GAGVSQSPRYKVTKRGQDVALRCDPISGHVSLYWYRQALGQGPEFLTYFNYEAQQDKSGLPNDRFSAERPEGSISTLTIQRTEQRDSAMYRCASSLGGGRSGGELFFGEGSRLTVL.

This clonotype was observed many times. The chain uses TRBV7-6 and TRBJ2-7; 11 nucleotides agree with TRBD2. The CDR3 covers 14 residues. Losses at the gene ends were 4 bases for V and 7 bases for J; bases not matched to a gene: 6. CDR1 and CDR2 (germline): SGHVS, FNYEAQ. CDR3 DNA sequence: TGTGCCAGCAGCTCGTTGACTAGCGGGAAGGAGCAGTACGTC. Protein product: CASSSLTSGKEQYV.